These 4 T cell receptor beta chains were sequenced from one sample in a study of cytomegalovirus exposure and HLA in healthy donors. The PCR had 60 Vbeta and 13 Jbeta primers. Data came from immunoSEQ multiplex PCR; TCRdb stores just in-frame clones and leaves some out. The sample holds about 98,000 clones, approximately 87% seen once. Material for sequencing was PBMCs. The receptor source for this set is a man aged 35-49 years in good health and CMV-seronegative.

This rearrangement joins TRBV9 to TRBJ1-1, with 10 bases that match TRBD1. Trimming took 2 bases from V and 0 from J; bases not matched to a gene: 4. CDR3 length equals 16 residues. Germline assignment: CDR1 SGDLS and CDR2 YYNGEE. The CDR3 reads CASSVGTGAMNTEAFF. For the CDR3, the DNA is TGTGCCAGCAGCGTTGGGACAGGGGCGATGAACACTGAAGCTTTCTTT.

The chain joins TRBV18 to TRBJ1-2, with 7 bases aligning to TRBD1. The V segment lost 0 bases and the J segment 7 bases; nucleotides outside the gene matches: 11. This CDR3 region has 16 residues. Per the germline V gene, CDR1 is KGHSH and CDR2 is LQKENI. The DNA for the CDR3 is TGTGCCAGCTCACCACCGAGCATCCCACAGGGGATTGGCTACACCTTC. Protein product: CASSPPSIPQGIGYTF.

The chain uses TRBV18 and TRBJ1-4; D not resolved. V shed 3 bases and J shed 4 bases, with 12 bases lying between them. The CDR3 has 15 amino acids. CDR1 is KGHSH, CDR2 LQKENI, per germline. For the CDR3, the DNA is TGTGCCAGCTCACCCCGAGGGAAGATTAATGAAAAACTGTTTTTT. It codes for CASSPRGKINEKLFF.

The CDR3 DNA reads as TGTGCCAGCAGCAAGGAGACAGGGTTGAACACTGAAGCTTTCTTT. Translated: CASSKETGLNTEAFF. The J gene is TRBJ1-1, the V gene TRBV5-4; 7 bases match TRBD1. The CDR3 loop spans 15 amino acids. Germline trimming cut 4 bases from V and 0 bases from J; bases unmatched to any gene: 6. CDR1 is SGHNT, CDR2 YYREEE, per germline (reference sequence).